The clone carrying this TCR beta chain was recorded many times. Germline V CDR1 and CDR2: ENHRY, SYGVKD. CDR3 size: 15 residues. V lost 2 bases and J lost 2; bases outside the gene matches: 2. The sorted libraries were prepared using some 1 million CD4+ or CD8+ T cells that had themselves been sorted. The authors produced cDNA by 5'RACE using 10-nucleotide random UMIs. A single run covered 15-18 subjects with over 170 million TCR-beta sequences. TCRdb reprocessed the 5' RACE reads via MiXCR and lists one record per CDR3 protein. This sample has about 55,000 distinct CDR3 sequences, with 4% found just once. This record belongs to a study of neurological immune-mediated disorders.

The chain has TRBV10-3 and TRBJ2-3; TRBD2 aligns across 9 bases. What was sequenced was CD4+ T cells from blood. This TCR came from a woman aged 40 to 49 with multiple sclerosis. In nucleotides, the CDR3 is TGTGCCATCAGTGAGACTAGCGGGTACACAGATACGCAGTATTTT. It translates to CAISETSGYTDTQYF.